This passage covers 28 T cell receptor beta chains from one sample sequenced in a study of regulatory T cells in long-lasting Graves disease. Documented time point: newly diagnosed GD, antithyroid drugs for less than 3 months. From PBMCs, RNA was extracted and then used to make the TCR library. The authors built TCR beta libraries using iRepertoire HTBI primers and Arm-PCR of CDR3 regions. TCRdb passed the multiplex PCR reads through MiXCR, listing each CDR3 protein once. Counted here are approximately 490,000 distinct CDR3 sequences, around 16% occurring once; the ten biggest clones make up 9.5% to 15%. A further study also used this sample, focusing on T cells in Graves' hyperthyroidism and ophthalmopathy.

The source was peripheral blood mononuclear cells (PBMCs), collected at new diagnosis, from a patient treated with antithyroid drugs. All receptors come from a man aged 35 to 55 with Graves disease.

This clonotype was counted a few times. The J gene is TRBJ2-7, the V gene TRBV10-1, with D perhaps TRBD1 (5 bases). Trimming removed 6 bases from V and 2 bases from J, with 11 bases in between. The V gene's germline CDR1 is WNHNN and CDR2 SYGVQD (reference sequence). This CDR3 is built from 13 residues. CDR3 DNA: TGCGCCAGCAGCCCAGGGTCCGCCTACGAGCAGTACTTC. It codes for CASSPGSAYEQYF.

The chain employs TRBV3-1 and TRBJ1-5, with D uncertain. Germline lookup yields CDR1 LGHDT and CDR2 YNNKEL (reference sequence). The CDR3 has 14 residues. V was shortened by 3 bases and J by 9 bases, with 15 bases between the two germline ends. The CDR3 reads CASSHGPLQRPQHF. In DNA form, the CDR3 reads TGTGCCAGCAGCCATGGTCCCCTCCAGCGGCCCCAGCATTTT.

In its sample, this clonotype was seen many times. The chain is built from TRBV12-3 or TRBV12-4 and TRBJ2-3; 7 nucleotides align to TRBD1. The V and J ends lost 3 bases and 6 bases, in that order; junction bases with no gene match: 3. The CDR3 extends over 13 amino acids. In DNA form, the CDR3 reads TGTGCCAGCAGTTTTGACAGGGTTGATACGCAGTATTTT. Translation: CASSFDRVDTQYF.

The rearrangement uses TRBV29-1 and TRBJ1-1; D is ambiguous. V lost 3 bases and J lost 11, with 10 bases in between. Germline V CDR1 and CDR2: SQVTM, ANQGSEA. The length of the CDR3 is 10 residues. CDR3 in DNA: TGCAGCGTTGATTCTTTAGCGGCTTTCTTT. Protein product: CSVDSLAAFF.

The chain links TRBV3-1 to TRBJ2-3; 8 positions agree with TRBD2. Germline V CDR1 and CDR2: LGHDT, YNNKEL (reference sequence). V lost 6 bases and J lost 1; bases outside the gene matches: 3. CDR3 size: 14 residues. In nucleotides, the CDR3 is TGTGCCAGCAGTACTAGCGGCCGCACAGATACGCAGTATTTT. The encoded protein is CASSTSGRTDTQYF.

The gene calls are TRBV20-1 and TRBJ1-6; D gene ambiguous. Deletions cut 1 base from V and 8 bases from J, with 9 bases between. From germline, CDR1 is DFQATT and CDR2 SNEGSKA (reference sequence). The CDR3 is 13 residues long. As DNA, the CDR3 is TGCAGTGCTAGAGGCCTACGAGATTCACCCCTCCACTTT. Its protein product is CSARGLRDSPLHF.

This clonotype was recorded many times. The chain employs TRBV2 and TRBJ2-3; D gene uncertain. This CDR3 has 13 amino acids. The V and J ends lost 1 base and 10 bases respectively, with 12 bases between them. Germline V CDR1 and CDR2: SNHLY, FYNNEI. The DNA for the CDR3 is TGTGCCAGCAGTGAAGGATTTGGCAGCGCGCAGTATTTT. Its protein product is CASSEGFGSAQYF.

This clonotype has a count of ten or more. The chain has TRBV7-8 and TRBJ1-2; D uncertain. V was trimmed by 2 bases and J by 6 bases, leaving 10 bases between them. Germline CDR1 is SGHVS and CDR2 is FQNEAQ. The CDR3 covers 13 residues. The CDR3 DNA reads TGTGCCAGCAGCTTATACGGGGTGAATGGCTACACCTTC. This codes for CASSLYGVNGYTF.

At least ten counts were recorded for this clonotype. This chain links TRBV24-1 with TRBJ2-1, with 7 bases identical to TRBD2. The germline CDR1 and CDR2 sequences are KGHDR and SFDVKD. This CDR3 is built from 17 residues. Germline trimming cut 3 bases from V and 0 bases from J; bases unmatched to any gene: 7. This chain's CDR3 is CATSDPRGLSSYNEQFF. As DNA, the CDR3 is TGTGCCACCAGTGATCCTCGGGGACTAAGCTCCTACAATGAGCAGTTCTTC.

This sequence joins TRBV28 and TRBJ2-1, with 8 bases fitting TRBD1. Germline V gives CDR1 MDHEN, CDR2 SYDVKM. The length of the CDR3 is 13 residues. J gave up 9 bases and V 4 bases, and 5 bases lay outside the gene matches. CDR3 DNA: TGTGCCAGCAGTTACAGGGGGTTCAGTGAGCAGTTCTTC. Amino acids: CASSYRGFSEQFF.

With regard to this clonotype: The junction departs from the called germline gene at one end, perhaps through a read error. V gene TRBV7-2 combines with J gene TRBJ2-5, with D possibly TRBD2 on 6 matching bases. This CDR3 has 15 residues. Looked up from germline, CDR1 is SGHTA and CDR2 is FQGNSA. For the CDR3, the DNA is TGTGCCGGCAGCTTCAGTATCCGAGCGGGAGAGACCCAGTACTTC. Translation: CAGSFSIRAGETQYF. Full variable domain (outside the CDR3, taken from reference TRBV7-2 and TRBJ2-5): GAGVSQSPSNKVTEKGKDVELRCDPISGHTALYWYRQSLGQGLEFLIYFQGNSAPDKSGLPSDRFSAERTGGSVSTLTIQRTQQEDSAVYLCAGSFSIRAGETQYFGPGTRLLVL.

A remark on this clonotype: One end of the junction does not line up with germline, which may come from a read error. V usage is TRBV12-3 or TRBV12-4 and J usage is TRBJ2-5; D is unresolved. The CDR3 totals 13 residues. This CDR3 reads CAGSQPPGETQYF. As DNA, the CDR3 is TGTGCCGGCAGTCAACCCCCTGGAGAGACCCAGTACTTC.

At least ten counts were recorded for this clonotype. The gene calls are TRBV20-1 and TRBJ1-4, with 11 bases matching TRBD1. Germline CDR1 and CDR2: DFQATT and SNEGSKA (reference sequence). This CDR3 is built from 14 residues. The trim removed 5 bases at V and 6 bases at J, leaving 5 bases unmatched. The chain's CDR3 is CSAGTGGRDEKLFF. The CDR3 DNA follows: TGCAGTGCTGGGACAGGGGGACGGGATGAAAAACTGTTTTTT.

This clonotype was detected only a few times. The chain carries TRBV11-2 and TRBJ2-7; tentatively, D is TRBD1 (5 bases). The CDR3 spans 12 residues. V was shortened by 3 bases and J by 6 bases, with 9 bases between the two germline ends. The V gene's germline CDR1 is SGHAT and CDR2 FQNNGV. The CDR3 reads CASSLAGPEQYF. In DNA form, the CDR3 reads TGTGCCAGCAGCTTGGCAGGGCCCGAGCAGTACTTC. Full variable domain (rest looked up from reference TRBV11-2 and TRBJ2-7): EAGVAQSPRYKIIEKRQSVAFWCNPISGHATLYWYQQILGQGPKLLIQFQNNGVVDDSQLPKDRFSAERLKGVDSTLKIQPAKLEDSAVYLCASSLAGPEQYFGPGTRLTVT.

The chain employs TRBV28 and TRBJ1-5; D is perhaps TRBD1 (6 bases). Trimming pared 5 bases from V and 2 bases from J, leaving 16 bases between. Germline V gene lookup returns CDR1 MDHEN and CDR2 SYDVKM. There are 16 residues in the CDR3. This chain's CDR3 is CASSTQGRVGNQPQHF. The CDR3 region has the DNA TGTGCCAGCAGTACACAGGGCAGGGTTGGCAATCAGCCCCAGCATTTT. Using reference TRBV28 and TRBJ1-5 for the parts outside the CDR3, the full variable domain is DVKVTQSSRYLVKRTGEKVFLECVQDMDHENMFWYRQDPGLGLRLIYFSYDVKMKEKGDIPEGYSVSREKKERFSLILESASTNQTSMYLCASSTQGRVGNQPQHFGDGTRLSIL.

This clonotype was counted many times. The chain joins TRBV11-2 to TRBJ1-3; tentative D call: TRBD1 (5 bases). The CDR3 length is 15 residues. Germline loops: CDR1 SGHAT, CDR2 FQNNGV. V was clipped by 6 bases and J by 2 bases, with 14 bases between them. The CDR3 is CASSPPGAAGNTIYF. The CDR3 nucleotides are TGTGCCAGCAGTCCGCCTGGGGCCGCTGGAAACACCATATATTTT.

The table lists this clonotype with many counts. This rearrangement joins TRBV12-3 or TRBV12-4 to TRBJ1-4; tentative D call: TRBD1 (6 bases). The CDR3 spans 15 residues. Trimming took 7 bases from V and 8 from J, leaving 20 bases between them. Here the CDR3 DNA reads TGTGCCAGCACCCGGCGGGGGGGCGGCGGAGAAAAACTGTTTTTT. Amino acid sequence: CASTRRGGGGEKLFF.

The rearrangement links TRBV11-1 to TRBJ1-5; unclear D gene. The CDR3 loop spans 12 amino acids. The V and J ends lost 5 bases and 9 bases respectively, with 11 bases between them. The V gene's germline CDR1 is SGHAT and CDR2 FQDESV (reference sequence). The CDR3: CASSPSAGPQHF. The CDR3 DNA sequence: TGTGCCAGCAGCCCCTCAGCCGGGCCCCAGCATTTT.

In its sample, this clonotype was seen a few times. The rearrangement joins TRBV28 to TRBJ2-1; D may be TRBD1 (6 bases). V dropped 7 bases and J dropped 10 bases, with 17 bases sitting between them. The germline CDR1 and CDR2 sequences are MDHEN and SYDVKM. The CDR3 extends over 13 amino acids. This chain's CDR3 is CASTGGRFGEQFF. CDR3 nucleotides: TGTGCCAGCACTGGGGGCCGATTCGGGGAGCAGTTCTTC.

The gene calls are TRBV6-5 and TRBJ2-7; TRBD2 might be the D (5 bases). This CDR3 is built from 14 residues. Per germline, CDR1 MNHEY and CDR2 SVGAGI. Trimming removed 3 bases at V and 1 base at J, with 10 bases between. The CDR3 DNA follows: TGTGCCAGCAGTTATTACGACTATTCCTACGAGCAGTACTTC. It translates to CASSYYDYSYEQYF.

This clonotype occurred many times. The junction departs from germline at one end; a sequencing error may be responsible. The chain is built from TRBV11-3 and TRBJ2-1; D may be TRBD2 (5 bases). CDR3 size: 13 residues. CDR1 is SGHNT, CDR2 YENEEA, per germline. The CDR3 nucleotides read TGTACCAGCAGCTCCCCGGACTGGACGGAGCAGTTCTTC. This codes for CTSSSPDWTEQFF.

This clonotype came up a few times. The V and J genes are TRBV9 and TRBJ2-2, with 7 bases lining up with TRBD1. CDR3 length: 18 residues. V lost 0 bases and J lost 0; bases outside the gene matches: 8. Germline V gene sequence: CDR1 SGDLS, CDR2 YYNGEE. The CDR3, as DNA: TGTGCCAGCAGCGTAGTTCCAGGGGGTACCGCGAACACCGGGGAGCTGTTTTTT. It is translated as CASSVVPGGTANTGELFF.

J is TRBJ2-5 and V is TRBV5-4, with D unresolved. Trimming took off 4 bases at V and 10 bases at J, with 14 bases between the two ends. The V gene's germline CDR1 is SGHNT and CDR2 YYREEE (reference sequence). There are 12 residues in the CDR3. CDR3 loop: CASSSPGVNQYF. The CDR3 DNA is TGTGCCAGCAGCAGCCCTGGGGTGAACCAGTACTTC.

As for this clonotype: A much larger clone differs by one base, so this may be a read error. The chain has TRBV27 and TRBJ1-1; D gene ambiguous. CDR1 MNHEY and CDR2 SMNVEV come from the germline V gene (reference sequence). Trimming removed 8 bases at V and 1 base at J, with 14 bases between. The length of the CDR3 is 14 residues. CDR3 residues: CASRIAVTNTEAFF. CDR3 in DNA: TGTGCCAGCCGAATTGCAGTAACGAACACTGAAGCTTTCTTT.

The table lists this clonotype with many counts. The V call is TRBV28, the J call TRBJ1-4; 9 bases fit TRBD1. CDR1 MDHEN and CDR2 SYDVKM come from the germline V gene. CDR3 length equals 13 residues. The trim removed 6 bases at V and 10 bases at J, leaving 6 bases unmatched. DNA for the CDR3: TGTGCCAGCAGGGGGACAGGGAACGGAAAACTGTTTTTT. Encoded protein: CASRGTGNGKLFF.

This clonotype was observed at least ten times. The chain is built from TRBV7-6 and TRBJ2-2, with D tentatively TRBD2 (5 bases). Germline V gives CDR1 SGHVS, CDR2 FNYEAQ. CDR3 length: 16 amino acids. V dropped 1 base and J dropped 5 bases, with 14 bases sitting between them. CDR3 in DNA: TGTGCCAGCAGCTTAGAGGGAGTCCGTGGGACCGGGGAGCTGTTTTTT. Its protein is CASSLEGVRGTGELFF. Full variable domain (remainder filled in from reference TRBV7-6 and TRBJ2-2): GAGVSQSPRYKVTKRGQDVALRCDPISGHVSLYWYRQALGQGPEFLTYFNYEAQQDKSGLPNDRFSAERPEGSISTLTIQRTEQRDSAMYRCASSLEGVRGTGELFFGEGSRLTVL.

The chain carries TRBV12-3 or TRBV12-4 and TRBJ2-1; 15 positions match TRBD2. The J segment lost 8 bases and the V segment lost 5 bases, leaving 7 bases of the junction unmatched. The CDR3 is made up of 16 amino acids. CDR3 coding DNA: TGTGCCAGCAGTACCGGACTAGCGGGAGGGCCGCATGAGCAGTTCTTC. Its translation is CASSTGLAGGPHEQFF.

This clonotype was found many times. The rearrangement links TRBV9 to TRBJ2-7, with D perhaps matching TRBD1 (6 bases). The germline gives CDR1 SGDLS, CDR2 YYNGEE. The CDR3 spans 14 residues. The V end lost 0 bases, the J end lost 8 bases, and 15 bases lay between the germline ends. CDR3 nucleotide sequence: TGTGCCAGCAGCGTAGGACAGGCGGATTTTCAGCAGTACTTC. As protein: CASSVGQADFQQYF.